This T cell receptor (beta chain) was captured by sequencing in a study of blood T cell repertoires in COVID-19. Participant age was roughly 18 to 89 years, and participants resided in roughly 25 US areas. Cohorts were based on clinical histories the participants reported. Symptom resolution, clearance, or two negative PCRs marked donors in Cohort 3 as recovered. Using immunoSEQ multiplex PCR, the repertoire was profiled, and TCRdb retains in-frame clones only, with some absent. The sample holds approximately 470,000 clones, 87% seen once. The clonotype originates from a young woman who had recovered from COVID-19. The source material was PBMCs or T cells enriched from blood (not recorded which).

The chain's CDR3 is CASSSSSGSQETQYF. DNA for the CDR3: TGTGCCAGCAGCTCCTCCTCCGGGAGCCAAGAGACCCAGTACTTC. The chain links TRBV4-2 to TRBJ2-5; D might be TRBD2 (6 bases). CDR1 and CDR2 from the germline V gene are LGHNA and YNFKEQ. This CDR3 has 15 amino acids. Deletions cut 5 bases from V and 1 base from J, with 14 bases between.